This TCR beta chain was identified in a study of OX40 agonist ivuxolimab in advanced cancers. Study at large: Dose-escalation patients' cancers were hepatocellular carcinoma, melanoma, renal cell or head and neck cancer. Checkpoint inhibitors had been given previously to under 50% of patients. Of the patients, three showed partial responses, one with hepatocellular carcinoma and two with cutaneous melanoma.

This table comes from immunoSEQ multiplex PCR, and its TCRdb copy is limited to in-frame clones, with some not included. Of under 70,000 clones listed, 84% are singletons. J gave up 7 bases and V 2 bases, and 8 bases lay outside the gene matches. The CDR3 is made up of 15 amino acids. Germline CDR1 is SNHLY and CDR2 is FYNNEI. The study, taken as a whole, reports: There were, on average, more expanded clones in CD8+ T cells than in CD4+.

With regard to this clone: Its cognate antigen is unknown.

Sequencing used CD4+ or CD8+ T cells sorted from blood, obtained in a trial of the OX40 agonist ivuxolimab. The TCR originated in an adult with an advanced solid tumor such as melanoma, head and neck, liver or kidney cancer. The J gene is TRBJ1-5, the V gene TRBV2, with TRBD1 matching over 7 bases. The CDR3: CASSERAGGGQPQHF. Written as DNA, the CDR3 is TGTGCCAGCAGTGAAAGGGCAGGGGGAGGACAGCCCCAGCATTTT.